The 19 T cell receptor beta chains below all came from one sample that was sequenced in a study of shared clonotypes between healthy human individuals. Assay: immunoSEQ multiplex PCR; the TCRdb copy retains only in-frame clones and omits some. Among a few million clones listed, over 90% were seen once. Sequencing was performed on naive CD4+ T cells from PBMCs. Subset noted: CD45RA+ positively selected. The receptors here all came from a man between 18 and 29 years old in good health. Some clones in this sample may be carry-over from other donors' samples.

The V gene is TRBV7-8, the J gene TRBJ2-7; the match to TRBD2 covers 11 bases. The CDR3 covers 17 residues. Germline CDR1 SGHVS, CDR2 FQNEAQ. V lost 5 bases, J lost 3 bases, and 12 bases stayed unmatched. CDR3 DNA: TGTGCCAGCAGCGCAGGGGGGCTAGCGGGAGGTTTCTACGAGCAGTACTTC. It is translated as CASSAGGLAGGFYEQYF.

About this clone: Other DNA sequences in the sample encode the same CDR3. The chain carries TRBV6-5 and TRBJ2-2; D remains unclear. Trimming stripped 4 bases from V and 5 bases from J, with 5 bases between. Per the germline V gene, CDR1 is MNHEY and CDR2 is SVGAGI. The CDR3 is 12 residues long. CDR3 sequence (DNA): TGTGCCAGCAGTTTACTAACCGGGGAGCTGTTTTTT. Its protein is CASSLLTGELFF.

A note on this clone: The identical CDR3 is also encoded by other nucleotide sequences in the sample. The V call is TRBV21-1, the J call TRBJ2-7. TRBV21-1 is labeled a pseudogene. The CDR3 has 11 amino acids. The CDR3 region is CASSKGYEQYF. The CDR3 region has the DNA TGTGCCAGCAGCAAAGGTTACGAGCAGTACTTC.

The V call is TRBV30, the J call TRBJ1-5; D unclear. The CDR3 loop spans 13 amino acids. CDR1 is GTSNPN and CDR2 is SVGIG in the germline V gene (reference sequence). V dropped 2 bases and J dropped 4 bases, with 9 bases sitting between them. The CDR3 reads CAWSPRINQPQHF. In DNA, the CDR3 is TGTGCCTGGAGTCCTAGGATTAATCAGCCCCAGCATTTT. The whole variable domain, filled in from reference TRBV30 and TRBJ1-5, reads SQTIHQWPATLVQPVGSPLSLECTVEGTSNPNLYWYRQAAGRGLQLLFYSVGIGQISSEVPQNLSASRPQDRQFILSSKKLLLSDSGFYLCAWSPRINQPQHFGDGTRLSIL.

The rearrangement uses TRBV28 and TRBJ2-7, with 7 bases lining up with TRBD1. V lost 4 bases and J lost 6; bases outside the gene matches: 12. Germline CDR1 MDHEN, CDR2 SYDVKM. The CDR3 extends over 15 amino acids. This chain's CDR3 is CASSSQQGLMTEQYF. CDR3 nucleotide sequence: TGTGCCAGCAGTTCACAACAGGGGCTAATGACCGAGCAGTACTTC.

This clone occurred once. CDR3 bases: TGTGCCAGCAGTGGGGGACTATCCTCTAACACAGATACGCAGTATTTT. Translated, it gives CASSGGLSSNTDTQYF. The chain couples TRBV2 to TRBJ2-3; 7 positions agree with TRBD2. The germline V gene has CDR1 SNHLY and CDR2 FYNNEI. The ends lost 4 bases at V and 2 bases at J; junction bases unmatched: 9. This CDR3 spans 16 amino acids.

The rearrangement joins TRBV6-1 to TRBJ2-5; tentative D call: TRBD2 (6 bases). The CDR3 totals 15 residues. Trimming removed 4 bases at V and 4 bases at J, with 16 bases between. Germline V CDR1 and CDR2: MNHNS, SASEGT. The chain's CDR3 is CASSVTGVGGETQYF. CDR3 bases: TGTGCCAGCAGTGTAACGGGGGTCGGGGGAGAGACCCAGTACTTC.

In its sample, this clone was seen once. The chain uses TRBV18 and TRBJ2-5; 14 bases map to TRBD2. V gave up 3 bases and J gave up 8 bases; unmatched junction bases: 5. CDR3 size: 15 residues. Per germline, CDR1 KGHSH and CDR2 LQKENI. The CDR3 here is CASSPAGTSGRTQYF. In DNA, the CDR3 is TGTGCCAGCTCACCTGCCGGGACTAGCGGGAGAACCCAGTACTTC.

The V call is TRBV2, the J call TRBJ2-1, with 10 nucleotides matching TRBD2. The ends lost 9 bases at V and 0 bases at J; junction bases unmatched: 5. In germline, CDR1 is SNHLY, CDR2 FYNNEI. The CDR3 extends over 15 amino acids. The CDR3 protein is CARSTSGASYNEQFF. The CDR3 nucleotides are TGTGCCAGGTCTACTAGCGGGGCCTCCTACAATGAGCAGTTCTTC.

The V call is TRBV5-1, the J call TRBJ2-7, with 7 bases lining up with TRBD1. Germline CDR1 is SGHRS and CDR2 is YFSETQ. V trimming: 4 bases; J trimming: 0 bases; junction bases outside the gene matches: 10. The CDR3 length is 16 residues. CDR3 residues: CASSPLGSGGSYEQYF. Here the CDR3 DNA reads TGCGCCAGCAGCCCACTGGGATCAGGGGGCTCCTACGAGCAGTACTTC.

This chain connects TRBV12-2 to TRBJ1-1; the D call of TRBD1 is as the table states it, not checked on the DNA. TRBV12-2 counts as a pseudogene. The length of the CDR3 is 17 residues. The CDR3 region has the DNA TGTGCAAGTCGCCCCGGAACCTCAGGGTTTTTCAGGACTGAAGCTTTCTTT. This gives the protein CASRPGTSGFFRTEAFF.

This clone has a handful of counts. J is TRBJ1-5 and V is TRBV19; D not certain. The CDR3 consists of 13 residues. Germline lookup yields CDR1 LNHDA and CDR2 SQIVND (reference sequence). With 5 bases removed from V and 1 base from J, the gap between germline ends came to 6 bases. The CDR3 spells CASSQDSNQPQHF. In nucleotides, the CDR3 is TGTGCCAGTAGTCAAGACAGCAATCAGCCCCAGCATTTT.

This clone came up once. V is TRBV9 and J is TRBJ2-3; TRBD1 is a possible D gene (5 bases). The CDR3 totals 17 residues. CDR1 SGDLS and CDR2 YYNGEE come from the germline V gene. V was shortened by 3 bases and J by 0 bases, with 17 bases between the two germline ends. CDR3 DNA: TGTGCCAGCAGCGATGACATCTCGACAGAAAGCACAGATACGCAGTATTTT. Its protein is CASSDDISTESTDTQYF. The whole variable domain, remainder taken from reference TRBV9 and TRBJ2-3, is DSGVTQTPKHLITATGQRVTLRCSPRSGDLSVYWYQQSLDQGLQFLIQYYNGEERAKGNILERFSAQQFPDLHSELNLSSLELGDSALYFCASSDDISTESTDTQYFGPGTRLTVL.

This chain links TRBV5-4 with TRBJ2-2; D perhaps matches TRBD2 (5 bases). Trimming took off 4 bases at V and 3 bases at J, with 19 bases between the two ends. CDR1 is SGHNT and CDR2 is YYREEE in the germline V gene (reference sequence). This CDR3 is built from 17 residues. The CDR3 sequence: CASSKGGRGADTGELFF. The DNA for the CDR3 is TGTGCCAGCAGCAAGGGCGGTCGGGGAGCGGACACCGGGGAGCTGTTTTTT.

The chain links TRBV4-2 to TRBJ2-2, with 7 bases identical to TRBD2. Germline V gene lookup returns CDR1 LGHNA and CDR2 YNFKEQ. V dropped 6 bases and J dropped 1; count of bases not matched to a gene: 14. The CDR3 is 18 amino acids. The chain's CDR3 is CASSGTGAGRKNTGELFF. The CDR3 DNA follows: TGTGCCAGCAGTGGAACGGGAGCGGGACGGAAGAACACCGGGGAGCTGTTTTTT.

This sequence joins TRBV28 and TRBJ1-4; tentative D call: TRBD1 (6 bases). Trimming took 4 bases from V and 8 from J, leaving 14 bases between them. The CDR3 extends over 14 amino acids. In germline, CDR1 is MDHEN, CDR2 SYDVKM. The CDR3 nucleotides are TGTGCCAGCAGTTCCCGGGGGGCGGTGGAAAAACTGTTTTTT. It codes for CASSSRGAVEKLFF.

This clone has just one count. This sequence joins TRBV4-3 and TRBJ2-7, with D tentatively TRBD2 (6 bases). Looked up from germline, CDR1 is LGHNA and CDR2 is YSLEER. The CDR3 sequence is 14 residues long. Trimming took 1 base from V and 6 from J, leaving 13 bases between them. This chain's CDR3 is CASSQALRRGEQYF. The CDR3 DNA sequence: TGCGCCAGCAGCCAAGCGCTAAGGAGGGGCGAGCAGTACTTC.

CDR3 residues: CASSSKRNTEAFF. CDR3 bases: TGTGCCAGCAGTTCTAAGAGGAACACTGAAGCTTTCTTT. J is TRBJ1-1 and V is TRBV27; no firm D call. CDR1 and CDR2 (germline): MNHEY, SMNVEV (reference sequence). The CDR3 contains 13 residues. Trimming cost V 4 bases and J 1 base, with 7 bases left between them.

Of note for this clone: This sample also contains other DNA sequences that code for the same CDR3. The chain combines TRBV2 with TRBJ2-2; tentatively, D is TRBD1 (6 bases). Trimming pared 3 bases from V and 5 bases from J, leaving 13 bases between. The length of the CDR3 is 15 residues. The V gene's germline CDR1 is SNHLY and CDR2 FYNNEI. Here the CDR3 DNA reads TGTGCCAGCAGTGAGGTAGCAGGGGTAACCGGGGAGCTGTTTTTT. This codes for CASSEVAGVTGELFF. Variable domain in full (rest from reference TRBV2 and TRBJ2-2): EPEVTQTPSHQVTQMGQEVILRCVPISNHLYFYWYRQILGQKVEFLVSFYNNEISEKSEIFDDQFSVERPDGSNFTLKIRSTKLEDSAMYFCASSEVAGVTGELFFGEGSRLTVL.